Included here is one T cell receptor (beta chain) sequence, with context. These data are taken from a study of T cell changes during pregnancy in multiple sclerosis. The assay was immunoSEQ multiplex PCR, and TCRdb's table has in-frame clones only and misses some. The sample gives roughly 40,000 clones, 91% of which show up once; more than 7% is in the top ten. The CDR3 is 17 amino acids. The V gene's germline CDR1 is MNHEY and CDR2 SMNVEV (reference sequence). V was clipped by 2 bases and J by 0 bases, with 11 bases between them. J is TRBJ2-6 and V is TRBV27; D perhaps matches TRBD1 (6 bases). The clonotype was recovered from a female donor with multiple sclerosis, enrolled in a pregnancy study. Sequencing used CD8+ T cells from peripheral blood mononuclear cells, obtained before pregnancy. The CDR3 spells CASSLTGTSSGANVLTF. The DNA for the CDR3 is TGTGCCAGCAGTTTAACAGGGACCTCCTCTGGGGCCAACGTCCTGACTTTC.